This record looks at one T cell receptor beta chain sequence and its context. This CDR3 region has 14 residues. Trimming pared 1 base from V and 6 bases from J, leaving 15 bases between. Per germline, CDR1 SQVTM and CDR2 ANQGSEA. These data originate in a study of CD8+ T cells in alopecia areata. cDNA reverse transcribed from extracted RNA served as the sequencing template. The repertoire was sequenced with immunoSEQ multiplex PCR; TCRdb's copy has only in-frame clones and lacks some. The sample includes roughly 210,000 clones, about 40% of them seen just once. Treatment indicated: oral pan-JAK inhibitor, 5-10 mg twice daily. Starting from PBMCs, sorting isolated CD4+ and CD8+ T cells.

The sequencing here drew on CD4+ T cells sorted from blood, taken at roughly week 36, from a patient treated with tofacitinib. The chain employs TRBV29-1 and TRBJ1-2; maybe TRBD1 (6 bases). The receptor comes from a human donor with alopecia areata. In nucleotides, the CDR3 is TGCAGCGTTGAAGTTACAGGGCCCCGCAATGGCTACACCTTC. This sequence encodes CSVEVTGPRNGYTF.